Listed below are T cell receptor beta chains from one sample, sequenced in a study of post-analysis software for immune sequencing data. A single record per CDR3 protein comes from TCRdb applying MiXCR to the PCR reads. The sample holds more than 500,000 distinct CDR3 sequences, roughly 34% seen once. The sample consisted of blood. The receptors here all came from a girl aged 2 to 17 with multiple sclerosis. The CDR3 runs from the conserved cysteine through the conserved F or W. A D gene is named only where the DNA matches it firmly. Size is omitted from some rows. Given values are once, few, many or a class for expanded clones.

NA	TRBJ2-3	TRBV24-1	NA	TGTGCCACCAGTGATAGCGTGAGAGATACGCAGTATTTT	CATSDSVRDTQYF
TRBD2	TRBJ2-1	TRBV20-1	few	TGCAGTGCTAGTTACCGGGGGGACAATGAGCAGTTCTTC	CSASYRGDNEQFF
TRBD1	TRBJ1-1	TRBV5-1	few	TGCGCCAGCAGCCTAGAGACAGGGGTGAACACTGAAGCTTTCTTT	CASSLETGVNTEAFF
NA	TRBJ2-7	TRBV20-1	once	TGCAGTGCTATAACCAGGACCTACGAGCGGTACTTC	CSAITRTYERYF
TRBD2	TRBJ2-5	TRBV20-1	NA	TGCAGTGCTAGGAAGACTTTAGCGGGGGGGTTTGAGACCCAGTACTTC	CSARKTLAGGFETQYF
TRBD1	TRBJ1-1	TRBV10-2	few	TGCGCCAGCAGTGAGTCCCCGGACAGGGGGCTTGACACTGAAGCTTTCTTT	CASSESPDRGLDTEAFF
NA	TRBJ1-2	TRBV5-1	few	TGCGCCAGCAGCTCCAATGGACAAGGCTACACCTTC	CASSSNGQGYTF
NA	TRBJ1-1	TRBV12-3/TRBV12-4	NA	TGTGCCAGCAGTTTCTTGGAGAACACTGAAGCTTTCTTT	CASSFLENTEAFF
NA	TRBJ1-2	TRBV5-1	few	TGCGCCAGCAGCTTTCCCGAAACAGGACCGAACTCTAACTATGGCTACACCTTC	CASSFPETGPNSNYGYTF
NA	TRBJ2-1	TRBV29-1	many	TGCAGCGTTGAAACATGGGGCTTCAGCAGGGACAATGAGCAGTTCTTC	CSVETWGFSRDNEQFF
TRBD1	TRBJ1-2	TRBV5-6	NA	TGTGCCAGCAGCTCGGGACAGAGCAACTATGGCTACACCTTC	CASSSGQSNYGYTF
TRBD1	TRBJ2-2	TRBV10-3	NA	TGTGCCATCAGCGGACAGGGAGGTTCGATTACCGGGGAGCTGTTTTTT	CAISGQGGSITGELFF
TRBD1	TRBJ1-2	TRBV20-1	NA	TGCAGTGCTGGACTCCGGGTCAGGGGGCGGCTTAACTATGGCTACACCTTC	CSAGLRVRGRLNYGYTF
TRBD1	TRBJ2-1	TRBV12-5	once	TGTGCTAGTGGATTCGGGACAGGGGCCTACAATGAGCAGTTCTTC	CASGFGTGAYNEQFF
NA	TRBJ2-1	TRBV6-5	NA	TGTGCCAGCAGGAAATCAGGGGGGATATCTTACAATGAGCAGTTCTTC	CASRKSGGISYNEQFF
NA	TRBJ2-1	TRBV20-1	few	TGCAGTACGTTGAGTCCCAATTACAATGAGCAGTTCTTC	CSTLSPNYNEQFF
TRBD1	TRBJ1-6	TRBV7-9	NA	TGTGCCAGCAGCCCAAACCTGGACAGGAAGGGATCACCCCTCCACTTT	CASSPNLDRKGSPLHF
TRBD2	TRBJ2-3	TRBV20-1	few	TGCAGTGGCCGGCGGTTTGGCGGGGGGGAAGATACGCAGTATTTT	CSGRRFGGGEDTQYF
NA	TRBJ1-1	TRBV11-2	few	TGTGCCAGCAGCTTAGATCGGGAGGGCTACAGATACACTGAAGCTTTCTTT	CASSLDREGYRYTEAFF
TRBD1	TRBJ1-2	TRBV7-2	NA	TGTGCCAGCAGTCCAGGGGGGGCGCGTGGCTACACCTTC	CASSPGGARGYTF
NA	TRBJ1-2	TRBV10-3	NA	TGTGCCATCAGTGAGTCGACGGGGATCGTGGGGTATGGCTACACCTTC	CAISESTGIVGYGYTF
NA	TRBJ2-7	TRBV4-1	NA	TGCGCCAGCAGCCAAGCCGGCTCGGGGTTCGAGCAGTACTTC	CASSQAGSGFEQYF
TRBD1	TRBJ1-2	TRBV29-1	NA	TGCAGCGTTGAACTGGAGGGGGCCTTCGCCTATGGCTACACCTTC	CSVELEGAFAYGYTF
TRBD2	TRBJ2-5	TRBV9	NA	TGTGCCGGCAGCGGGGGACTAGCCGGCGAGACCCAGTACTTC	CAGSGGLAGETQYF
NA	TRBJ2-7	TRBV4-1	few	TGCGCCAGCAGCCAAACTCTGCGGGGCTCTTACGAGCAGTACTTC	CASSQTLRGSYEQYF
NA	TRBJ1-1	TRBV6-5	few	TGTGCCAGCAGCCCCTCCCCAAACACTGAAGCTTTCTTT	CASSPSPNTEAFF
TRBD1	TRBJ1-1	TRBV5-1	NA	TGCGCCAGCAGCCCAACCACAGGGGTGGGCACTGAAGCTTTCTTT	CASSPTTGVGTEAFF
NA	TRBJ2-2	TRBV6-1	NA	TGTGCCAGCAGACATATGACTATGAACACCGGGGAGCTGTTTTTT	CASRHMTMNTGELFF
NA	TRBJ2-7	TRBV9	NA	TGTGCCAGCAGCGTAGCCCTGTACAATGAGCAGTACTTC	CASSVALYNEQYF
NA	TRBJ2-3	TRBV2	NA	TGTGCCAGCACGACTAGGCTCGATACGCAGTATTTT	CASTTRLDTQYF
NA	TRBJ1-2	TRBV4-1	NA	TGCGCCAGCAGCCAAGATCGACAGTACTATGGCTACACCTTC	CASSQDRQYYGYTF
NA	TRBJ2-1	TRBV20-1	NA	TGCAGTGCTCCGACCCCTGGCAGGATAGATTTCTACAATGAGCAGTTCTTC	CSAPTPGRIDFYNEQFF
TRBD1	TRBJ1-1	TRBV6-5	NA	TGTGCCAGCAGTTACCAGGGACAGATAAACACTGAAGCTTTCTTT	CASSYQGQINTEAFF
TRBD2	TRBJ2-1	TRBV10-3	many	TGTGCCATCAGTGAGACCGGGGGGGGAGAGAATGAGCAGTTCTTC	CAISETGGGENEQFF
NA	TRBJ1-1	TRBV3-1	once	TGTGCCAGCAGCCCCGACGCTTACACTGAAGCTTTCTTT	CASSPDAYTEAFF
NA	TRBJ1-1	TRBV19	NA	TGTGCCAGTAGTACCTACCCGGGGAGGATCATGAACACTGAAGCTTTCTTT	CASSTYPGRIMNTEAFF
NA	TRBJ1-2	TRBV12-3/TRBV12-4	NA	TGTGCCAGCAGTACAGGGATTACACGTGGCTACACCTTC	CASSTGITRGYTF
TRBD2	TRBJ2-5	TRBV7-2	many	TGTGCCAGCAGCTTTCTGCGGGGGGCTGGGGAGACCCAGTACTTC	CASSFLRGAGETQYF
NA	TRBJ2-1	TRBV4-2	NA	TGTGCCAGCAGCCCAGCCTCCGGGACAAAATACAATGAGCAGTTCTTC	CASSPASGTKYNEQFF
NA	TRBJ2-1	TRBV12-3/TRBV12-4	NA	TGTGCCAGCAGGCCCGGGACACGGCGAATGGGTGAGCAGTTCTTC	CASRPGTRRMGEQFF
TRBD1	TRBJ2-7	TRBV4-1	NA	TGCGCCAGCAGCCAAGAGGGGGGCGGGACAGGGACAACCTTCTCCTACGAGCAGTACTTC	CASSQEGGGTGTTFSYEQYF
NA	TRBJ1-2	TRBV20-1	NA	TGCAGTGCTGCTACAGGGTCTGGTGATGGCTACACCTTC	CSAATGSGDGYTF
TRBD1	TRBJ2-1	TRBV7-8	few	TGTGCCAGCAGACCGGACAGGGGCGGCTACAATGAGCAGTTCTTC	CASRPDRGGYNEQFF
TRBD1	TRBJ1-2	TRBV4-1	few	TGCGCCAGCAGCCGACCGGGACAGGGTGGTCTCTATGGCTACACCTTC	CASSRPGQGGLYGYTF
NA	TRBJ2-5	TRBV5-6	few	TGTGCCAGCAGCTTGTCGGTGTCAGGGAGGGGGCAAGAGACCCAGTACTTC	CASSLSVSGRGQETQYF
NA	TRBJ2-5	TRBV5-1	few	TGCGCCAGCAGCACCGACGGGTCCGGTGAGACCCAGTACTTC	CASSTDGSGETQYF
NA	TRBJ2-3	TRBV20-1	few	TGCAGTGCTATAGACCCAACCGCACAGGTTTACACAGATACGCAGTATTTT	CSAIDPTAQVYTDTQYF
TRBD1	TRBJ2-3	TRBV5-1	NA	TGCGCCAGCACCTCCGGGACAGCACTAGATACGCAGTATTTT	CASTSGTALDTQYF
NA	TRBJ1-2	TRBV6-2/TRBV6-3	NA	TGTGCCAGCAGTTGCGCGGGGGGCGATAACTATGGCTACACCTTC	CASSCAGGDNYGYTF
NA	TRBJ1-6	TRBV11-2	few	TGTGCCAGCAGCTTATTCTCCTATAATTCACCCCTCCACTTT	CASSLFSYNSPLHF
TRBD2	TRBJ2-2	TRBV5-1	NA	TGCGCCAGCAGCCACCTGACTAGCGGGGCGAACACCGGGGAGCTGTTTTTT	CASSHLTSGANTGELFF
TRBD1	TRBJ2-1	TRBV20-1	few	TGCAGTGCTAAGGACAGGGTTTACAATGAGCAGTTCTTC	CSAKDRVYNEQFF
NA	TRBJ2-3	TRBV5-6	few	TGTGCCAGCAGCTTGCGTGGCGGGCGAAGAGGAGCAGATACGCAGTATTTT	CASSLRGGRRGADTQYF
TRBD1	TRBJ1-2	TRBV7-9	NA	TGTGCCAGCAGCCATCAGGGGGCTGTTTCCTATGGCTACACCTTC	CASSHQGAVSYGYTF
NA	TRBJ2-3	TRBV7-3	NA	TGTGCCAGCAGCTTTGGGGGGGGCGACACAGATACGCAGTATTTT	CASSFGGGDTDTQYF
NA	TRBJ1-2	TRBV9	few	TGTGCCAGCAGCGTAGTAGGGGGCTATGGCTACACCTTC	CASSVVGGYGYTF
TRBD2	TRBJ2-3	TRBV28	NA	TGTGCCAGCACCGTATCCGGGCTAGCGGGGGGGGGAGATACGCAGTATTTT	CASTVSGLAGGGDTQYF
TRBD2	TRBJ2-5	TRBV20-1	NA	TGCAGTGCTGGACTTAGCGGGGGTACTTTAGAGACCCAGTACTTC	CSAGLSGGTLETQYF